The clone carrying this TCR beta chain was seen repeatedly, ten times or more. These data originate in a study of T cell repertoires in cytomegalovirus infection. The wider study: In public TCR beta signatures, there were indications of both CMV infection and matching HLA type.

A single record per CDR3 protein comes from TCRdb applying MiXCR to the reads. Here the sample spans some 150,000 distinct CDR3 sequences, around 22% being singletons. V was pared by 5 bases and J by 4 bases, with 8 bases between. CDR1 and CDR2 (germline): SGHTA, FQGNSA. The CDR3 is 12 amino acids. The sample consisted of PBMCs. The sequence came from a human donor in good health (CMV status not recorded). Some clones in this sample may be carry-over from other donors' samples. V and J are TRBV7-2 and TRBJ1-1; D perhaps matches TRBD1 (6 bases). CDR3 residues: CASSGGGTEAFF. CDR3 nucleotides: TGTGCCAGCAGCGGAGGGGGCACTGAAGCTTTCTTT.